The entry that follows covers one T cell receptor beta chain sequence. Its antigen is not identified. This sample was included in a study of T cell responses to AZD1222 COVID-19 vaccine. Overall study findings and caveats: The donor group comprised mostly white British people and more females; the analysis possibly underestimated clonal diversity.

Only in-frame clones appear in the TCRdb table, and some are missing; sequencing was by immunoSEQ multiplex PCR. The table lists 140,000 to 150,000 clones, around 94% of them singletons. The specimen was peripheral blood, collected after recovery from COVID-19. The sequence derives from an adult who had recovered from COVID-19.

The CDR3 bases are TGTGCCAGCAGTACCCAGGCCTCACTCTCCTACGAGCAGTACTTC. Encoded protein: CASSTQASLSYEQYF. The rearrangement links TRBV28 to TRBJ2-7; no reliable D call. V was pared by 5 bases and J by 0 bases, with 14 bases between. In germline, CDR1 is MDHEN, CDR2 SYDVKM. This CDR3 contains 15 residues.